Listed below are T cell receptor beta chains from one sample, sequenced in a study of PD-1 blockade in classical Hodgkin lymphoma. Sequencing used immunoSEQ multiplex PCR; TCRdb keeps in-frame clones, though not all of them. The sample consists of tens of thousands of clones, around 80% of them appearing once. The specimen was peripheral blood mononuclear cells (PBMCs), collected before the fourth cycle of nivolumab. These receptors were taken from a human donor with classical Hodgkin lymphoma. CDR3s leave out the opening cysteine and the closing phenylalanine or tryptophan. A clone size is listed for some rows: how often the clone was seen (once, few, many), or a class if it is expanded.

clone_size cdr3_length j_call v_call cdr3_aa
NA 14 TRBJ1-2 TRBV10-3 AISDGLQESPYGYT
NA 13 TRBJ2-5 TRBV9 ASSLGGQSQETQY
NA 13 TRBJ2-5 TRBV19 ASSPPGQGGKTQY
NA 14 TRBJ1-2 TRBV4-3 ASSQDVPGQAYGYT
NA 13 TRBJ1-4 TRBV14 ASSQGQGTNEKLF
NA 12 TRBJ2-3 TRBV11-2 ASSDAASTDTQY
NA 12 TRBJ1-1 TRBV9 ASSVFGSSTEAF
NA 10 TRBJ2-3 TRBV9 ASSVGGDTQY
NA 13 TRBJ1-2 TRBV28 ASSLGQGRNYGYT
NA 12 TRBJ2-5 TRBV6-5 ASSSGGGGETQY
few 11 TRBJ1-2 TRBV6-5 ASSLGVSGGYT
once 10 TRBJ2-1 TRBV11-3 ASSLVGNEQF
NA 11 TRBJ2-5 TRBV28 ASRRQGEETQY
NA 9 TRBJ1-5 TRBV20-1 SAGGTQPQH
NA 15 TRBJ1-5 TRBV18 ASSPQRGGDSNQPQH
few 20 TRBJ2-2 TRBV4-2 ASSQDTGLAEGVVANTGELF
NA 15 TRBJ2-2 TRBV28 ASSFARLQGGTGELF
NA 12 TRBJ2-7 TRBV9 ASSVVLGAHEQY
NA 10 TRBJ1-5 TRBV6-1 ASRGNNQPQH
NA 15 TRBJ2-3 TRBV4-2 ASSQVAGREDGDTQY
NA 12 TRBJ1-1 TRBV27 ASSLSVGRTEAF
NA 14 TRBJ2-2 TRBV19 ASSIEAGGFAGELF
NA 13 TRBJ2-3 TRBV5-1 ASSWAGGTSDTQY
NA 12 TRBJ2-3 TRBV5-1 ASSIEPGLDTQY
NA 11 TRBJ1-5 TRBV2 ASRGQGPQPQH
NA 14 TRBJ2-2 TRBV9 ASSVGQDTNTGELF
NA 14 TRBJ1-4 TRBV7-9 ASSSGQGASYEKLF
NA 18 TRBJ2-1 TRBV4-1 ASSQDGPTSGVLSYNEQF
few 13 TRBJ2-3 TRBV4-3 ASSPRPAQGDTQY
NA 10 TRBJ2-3 TRBV4-2 ASSQLPDTQY
few 11 TRBJ1-1 TRBV4-3 ASSQTENTEAF
NA 12 TRBJ2-7 TRBV6-1 ASSLAGAMDEQY
NA 14 TRBJ1-4 TRBV4-2 ASSQGIQEEFGKLF
NA 10 TRBJ2-7 TRBV6-6 ASSNGLYEQY
NA 12 TRBJ2-5 TRBV5-1 ASSLQGQQETQY
NA 15 TRBJ2-3 TRBV5-4 ASSLAQGPTSTDTQY
NA 12 TRBJ1-5 TRBV7-9 ASSLEGWVGPQH
NA 10 TRBJ1-1 TRBV2 ASRAGQFEAF
NA 12 TRBJ2-1 TRBV7-3 ASSLQGTFDEQF
NA 12 TRBJ2-7 TRBV6-5 ASHSHGRIYEQY
NA 14 TRBJ2-3 TRBV4-2 ASSTSTSGSTDTQY
NA 13 TRBJ2-5 TRBV2 ASSDGLAEGETQY
NA 13 TRBJ2-7 TRBV7-9 ASTLGGGRDYEQY
few 10 TRBJ1-2 TRBV6-1 ASMGPHYGYT
NA 13 TRBJ2-1 TRBV28 ASSFQAGGLHEQF
NA 11 TRBJ1-5 TRBV5-1 ASRTDSNQPQH
few 12 TRBJ1-1 TRBV7-9 ASSLGWMNTEAF
once 10 TRBJ1-1 TRBV28 ASTLVGGRAF
NA 13 TRBJ2-7 TRBV6-5 ASSYSYRGGYEQY